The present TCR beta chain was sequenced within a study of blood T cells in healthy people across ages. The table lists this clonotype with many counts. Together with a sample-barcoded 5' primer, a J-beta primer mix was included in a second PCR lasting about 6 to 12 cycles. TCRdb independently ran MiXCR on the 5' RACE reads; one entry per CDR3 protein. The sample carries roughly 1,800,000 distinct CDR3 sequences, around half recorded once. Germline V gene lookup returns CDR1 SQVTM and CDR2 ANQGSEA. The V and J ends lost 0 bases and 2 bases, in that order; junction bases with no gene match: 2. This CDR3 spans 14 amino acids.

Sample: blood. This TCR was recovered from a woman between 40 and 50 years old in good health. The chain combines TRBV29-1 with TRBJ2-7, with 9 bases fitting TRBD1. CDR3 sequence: CSVEDGDRAYEQYF. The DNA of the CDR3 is TGCAGCGTTGAAGACGGGGACAGGGCCTACGAGCAGTACTTC.